The 19 T cell receptor beta chains below were found in one sample sequenced in a study of long-term antiretroviral therapy in people with HIV (dated by TCRdb to between 2021 and 2024). Sequencing of the TRB variable region was done with the immunoSEQ hsTCRB v3.0 assay at survey level resolution. TCRdb stores this immuneACCESS table with in-frame sequences only. Part of the clones is absent; in the studies checked, under half of the shortfall reflects unresolved V genes, and no reason is known for the rest. The sample profile shows under 20,000 clones; approximately 79% of them were found once. Roughly 10% of the sample rests with the top ten. Sequences were derived from unsorted PBMCs, sampled 2.3 years after starting antiretroviral therapy. The receptors originated from a woman between 35 and 50 years old with HIV.

This rearrangement joins TRBV7-9 to TRBJ1-4; 7 bases line up with TRBD1. There are 14 residues in the CDR3. V dropped 4 bases and J dropped 7; count of bases not matched to a gene: 6. Germline values: CDR1 SEHNR, CDR2 FQNEAQ (reference sequence). CDR3 loop: CASSYTRGGEKLFF. Written as DNA, the CDR3 is TGTGCCAGCAGCTACACCAGGGGGGGTGAAAAACTGTTTTTT.

The chain joins TRBV18 to TRBJ2-6; D remains unclear. Germline CDR1 KGHSH, CDR2 LQKENI. V lost 2 bases and J 0 bases, leaving 8 bases between the germline ends. This CDR3 is built from 16 residues. CDR3 sequence reads: CASSPATGSGANVLTF. The CDR3 DNA is TGTGCCAGCTCACCAGCCACTGGCTCTGGGGCCAACGTCCTGACTTTC.

The chain joins TRBV6-5 to TRBJ2-1; 8 bases agree with TRBD2. Germline V gene sequence: CDR1 MNHEY, CDR2 SVGAGI. CDR3 length equals 14 residues. The V and J ends lost 6 bases and 1 base, in that order; junction bases with no gene match: 2. CDR3 in amino acids: CASSERGSYNEQFF. DNA for the CDR3: TGTGCCAGCAGCGAGCGGGGGTCCTACAATGAGCAGTTCTTC.

V gene TRBV5-4 combines with J gene TRBJ2-1, with 7 bases aligning to TRBD2. Unmatched junction bases numbered 5, after V lost 1 base and J lost 4 bases. Germline values: CDR1 SGHNT, CDR2 YYREEE (reference sequence). The length of the CDR3 is 15 residues. The CDR3 DNA follows: TGTGCCAGCAGCTTGCCAGCGGGGATATACAATGAGCAGTTCTTC. The encoded protein is CASSLPAGIYNEQFF.

This rearrangement joins TRBV5-6 to TRBJ2-6; D is undetermined. CDR1 SGHDT and CDR2 YYEEEE come from the germline V gene. Trimming removed 3 bases from V and 4 bases from J, with 2 bases in between. The CDR3 runs to 12 residues. CDR3 sequence: CASSSGANVLTF. The CDR3 region has the DNA TGTGCCAGCAGCTCGGGGGCCAACGTCCTGACTTTC.

The chain is built from TRBV6-6 and TRBJ2-2; TRBD1 agrees at 7 bases. CDR1 is MNHNY, CDR2 SVGAGI, per germline (reference sequence). This CDR3 has 14 amino acids. V lost 7 bases, J lost 2 bases, and 4 bases stayed unmatched. CDR3: CASKNRGNTGELFF. The DNA of the CDR3 is TGTGCCAGCAAAAACAGGGGAAACACCGGGGAGCTGTTTTTT.

This clone was observed a single time. V usage is TRBV14 and J usage is TRBJ2-7; D not certain. CDR3 size: 11 residues. The germline V and J ends were trimmed by 1 base and 7 bases, with 5 bases remaining between them. CDR1 SGHDN and CDR2 FVKESK come from the germline V gene. The CDR3: CASSQGAEQYF. The CDR3 DNA sequence: TGTGCCAGCAGCCAAGGAGCAGAGCAGTACTTC.

The gene calls are TRBV15 and TRBJ1-1; D remains unclear. Germline CDR1 and CDR2: LNHNV and YYDKDF (reference sequence). Trimming cost V 2 bases and J 5 bases, with 15 bases left between them. The CDR3 runs to 15 residues. CDR3 amino acids: CATSRTHDMATEAFF. In DNA, the CDR3 is TGTGCCACCAGCAGAACTCATGACATGGCGACTGAAGCTTTCTTT.

This chain joins TRBV7-9 and TRBJ1-2; D not resolved. Trimming took off 2 bases at V and 2 bases at J, with 15 bases between the two ends. Germline V lookup: CDR1 SEHNR, CDR2 FQNEAQ (reference sequence). The CDR3 is 16 amino acids. The CDR3 loop reads CASSLNEVRENYGYTF. In nucleotides, the CDR3 is TGTGCCAGCAGCTTAAATGAAGTCCGGGAAAACTATGGCTACACCTTC.

The sample holds a few counts of this clone. This chain connects TRBV15 to TRBJ1-3; D gene uncertain. Trimming removed 8 bases from V and 0 bases from J, with 8 bases in between. Per germline, CDR1 LNHNV and CDR2 YYDKDF (reference sequence). The CDR3 totals 13 residues. The CDR3 reads CATFLSSGNTIYF. The DNA of the CDR3 is TGTGCCACCTTTCTTAGCTCTGGAAACACCATATATTTT.

J is TRBJ1-2 and V is TRBV27; D gene unclear. The germline CDR1 and CDR2 sequences are MNHEY and SMNVEV (reference sequence). The V end was cut by 4 bases, the J end by 4 bases, with 10 bases between. The CDR3 runs to 13 residues. CDR3 region: CASSSLGGYGYTF. CDR3 bases: TGTGCCAGCAGTTCTCTAGGAGGCTATGGCTACACCTTC.

The rearrangement links TRBV4-1 to TRBJ1-2; D gene ambiguous. V dropped 1 base and J dropped 3 bases, with 12 bases sitting between them. Germline V gives CDR1 MGHRA, CDR2 YSYEKL. This CDR3 region has 15 residues. The CDR3 DNA sequence: TGCGCCAGCAGCCAAGGGGAAGGGTTTTACTATGGCTACACCTTC. Protein: CASSQGEGFYYGYTF.

This clone appeared once. The chain employs TRBV30 and TRBJ2-3; 9 bases agree with TRBD1. This CDR3 spans 16 amino acids. Trimming removed 5 bases from V and 3 bases from J; junction bases left unmatched: 12. Germline assignment: CDR1 GTSNPN and CDR2 SVGIG (reference sequence). CDR3 sequence reads: CAWGARDRVFTDTQYF. The DNA of the CDR3 is TGTGCCTGGGGAGCCAGGGACAGGGTTTTTACAGATACGCAGTATTTT. Full variable domain (outside the CDR3, taken from reference TRBV30 and TRBJ2-3): SQTIHQWPATLVQPVGSPLSLECTVEGTSNPNLYWYRQAAGRGLQLLFYSVGIGQISSEVPQNLSASRPQDRQFILSSKKLLLSDSGFYLCAWGARDRVFTDTQYFGPGTRLTVL.

CDR3 DNA: TGTGCCAGCAGCTTAGCACCTGGGGTTTTCCATGGCTACACCTTC. It is translated as CASSLAPGVFHGYTF. V usage is TRBV7-6 and J usage is TRBJ1-2; D gene unclear. This CDR3 spans 15 amino acids. Germline-derived CDR1 and CDR2 are SGHVS and FNYEAQ. The V end was cut by 0 bases, the J end by 6 bases, with 14 bases between.

This chain joins TRBV5-6 and TRBJ2-7, with TRBD1 matching over 7 bases. Unmatched junction bases numbered 6, after V lost 2 bases and J lost 4 bases. CDR3 size: 14 residues. The germline V gene encodes CDR1 SGHDT and CDR2 YYEEEE. The CDR3 loop is CASSFAGTVYEQYF. The CDR3 DNA sequence: TGTGCCAGCAGCTTCGCAGGGACAGTGTACGAGCAGTACTTC.

The chain employs TRBV7-8 and TRBJ1-3, with a tentative D call TRBD1 (6 bases). Per germline, CDR1 SGHVS and CDR2 FQNEAQ. The CDR3 covers 15 residues. V was shortened by 1 base and J by 6 bases, with 13 bases between the two germline ends. The CDR3 loop is CASSLGRRGANTIYF. CDR3 bases: TGTGCCAGCAGCTTAGGCCGGAGGGGGGCAAACACCATATATTTT.

The chain joins TRBV30 to TRBJ1-5; D is undetermined. The germline CDR1 and CDR2 sequences are GTSNPN and SVGIG (reference sequence). The V end lost 2 bases, the J end lost 1 base, and 9 bases lay between the germline ends. There are 14 residues in the CDR3. The CDR3 spells CAWSPTTSNQPQHF. CDR3 bases: TGTGCCTGGAGTCCAACAACGAGCAATCAGCCCCAGCATTTT.

The rearrangement uses TRBV6-6 and TRBJ1-1; D is ambiguous. The CDR3 is 15 amino acids. Trimming shortened V by 5 bases and J by 1 base, and 14 bases separated the two germline ends. Germline assignment: CDR1 MNHNY and CDR2 SVGAGI (reference sequence). The DNA of the CDR3 is TGTGCCAGCAGTGACGGACGGACTCGGAACACTGAAGCTTTCTTT. This encodes CASSDGRTRNTEAFF.

V usage is TRBV5-1 and J usage is TRBJ1-3; D call uncertain. The CDR3 is 16 residues long. CDR1 SGHRS and CDR2 YFSETQ come from the germline V gene. V lost 0 bases, J lost 2 bases, and 12 bases lay in between. The chain's CDR3 is CASSLEPGYAGNTIYF. The CDR3 DNA is TGCGCCAGCAGCTTGGAACCCGGGTATGCTGGAAACACCATATATTTT.